The following is a TCR beta chain sequence with its context. The antigen is undetermined. The data stem from a study of cytomegalovirus exposure and HLA in healthy donors. About the study: Earlier work reported approximately 100 million unique TCR beta sequences from roughly 180 million T cells.

Study results and limitations: Solely CMV serostatus was available to characterize immune exposure. In a later analysis, common viral pathogens appeared linked to several of the most significant clusters.

Primers for the PCR totalled 60 Vbeta and 13 Jbeta. Sequencing used immunoSEQ multiplex PCR; TCRdb keeps in-frame clones, though not all of them. The data contain some 120,000 clones, about 82% of them singletons. Per the germline V gene, CDR1 is KGHSH and CDR2 is LQKENI. V was clipped by 4 bases and J by 3 bases, with 10 bases between them. CDR3 length: 14 residues. V gene TRBV18 combines with J gene TRBJ1-5, with D perhaps TRBD1 (6 bases). The TCR was taken from a man aged 50-60 years in good health and CMV-seronegative. Material for sequencing was PBMCs. The CDR3 region is CASSLGQYNQPQHF. The CDR3 nucleotides are TGTGCCAGCTCACTCGGACAGTACAATCAGCCCCAGCATTTT. Combining the CDR3 with reference TRBV18 and TRBJ1-5 gives the whole variable domain NAGVMQNPRHLVRRRGQEARLRCSPMKGHSHVYWYRQLPEEGLKFMVYLQKENIIDESGMPKERFSAEFPKEGPSILRIQQVVRGDSAAYFCASSLGQYNQPQHFGDGTRLSIL.